These T cell receptor beta chains were read from a single sample in a study of blood T cells in healthy people across ages. TCRdb independently ran MiXCR on the 5' RACE reads; one entry per CDR3 protein. Altogether approximately 770,000 distinct CDR3 sequences are present, nearly 60% being singletons, with the ten largest covering about 20%. Sequencing was carried out using blood. These receptors were collected from a young man in good health. CDR3s include the opening cysteine and the closing phenylalanine or tryptophan. Fields, in order: D gene, J gene, clone size, V gene, CDR3 protein, CDR3 DNA. A D gene is named only where the DNA matches it firmly. Rows give clone size only sometimes, using once, few, many, or a class for an expanded clone.

-	TRBJ2-7	-	TRBV20-1	CSIPGPGELYEQYF	TGCAGTATTCCGGGGCCCGGGGAACTCTACGAGCAGTACTTC
-	TRBJ2-1	few	TRBV15	CATSRGTAQYNEQFF	TGTGCCACCAGCAGAGGTACGGCACAGTACAATGAGCAGTTCTTC
-	TRBJ2-3	few	TRBV5-1	CASSYGTQTDTQYF	TGCGCCAGCAGCTACGGGACCCAAACAGATACGCAGTATTTT
TRBD1	TRBJ1-2	-	TRBV7-2	CASSLVGGPGDYGYTF	TGTGCCAGCAGCTTAGTAGGGGGCCCAGGGGACTATGGCTACACCTTC
TRBD2	TRBJ2-3	once	TRBV29-1	CSGGRTESDTQYF	TGCAGCGGCGGGAGGACAGAGTCAGATACGCAGTATTTT
TRBD1	TRBJ1-4	-	TRBV7-2	CASSDRGMVSNEKLFF	TGTGCCAGCAGCGACAGGGGGATGGTATCTAATGAAAAACTGTTTTTT
-	TRBJ2-7	-	TRBV7-9	CASSPISHEQYF	TGTGCCAGCAGCCCCATTTCTCACGAGCAGTACTTC
-	TRBJ2-7	-	TRBV28	CASGQTSYEQYF	TGTGCCAGCGGACAGACAAGCTACGAGCAGTACTTC
-	TRBJ2-1	-	TRBV29-1	CSGRAENYNEQFF	TGCAGCGGAAGGGCAGAAAATTACAATGAGCAGTTCTTC
TRBD1	TRBJ2-5	-	TRBV20-1	CSARVPGGQETQYF	TGCAGTGCTAGAGTCCCAGGGGGCCAAGAGACCCAGTACTTC
-	TRBJ2-5	-	TRBV2	CASSEGVAQYF	TGTGCCAGCAGTGAAGGGGTGGCCCAGTACTTC
-	TRBJ2-4	few	TRBV29-1	CSVTKGEQYF	TGCAGCGTCACTAAGGGAGAGCAGTACTTC
-	TRBJ2-5	once	TRBV12-3/TRBV12-4	CASSREMYQETQYF	TGTGCCAGCAGTCGAGAAATGTACCAAGAGACCCAGTACTTC
-	TRBJ1-1	-	TRBV7-9	CASSLFAGGNTEAFF	TGTGCCAGCAGCTTATTTGCCGGGGGCAACACTGAAGCTTTCTTT
TRBD2	TRBJ2-7	-	TRBV15	CATSRLAGGQSEQYF	TGTGCCACCAGCCGACTAGCGGGGGGGCAATCCGAGCAGTACTTC
TRBD1	TRBJ2-4	once	TRBV28	CASSFIGGLAKNIQYF	TGTGCCAGCAGTTTTATAGGGGGCTTGGCCAAAAACATTCAGTACTTC
-	TRBJ1-6	-	TRBV6-5	CASSYSYPKGTSWRSPLHF	TGTGCCAGCAGTTACTCGTATCCGAAAGGGACGTCTTGGAGGTCACCCCTCCACTTT
TRBD2	TRBJ2-1	-	TRBV6-1	CASSAQWIAGENEQFF	TGTGCCAGCAGTGCGCAATGGATAGCGGGGGAGAATGAGCAGTTCTTC
TRBD2	TRBJ2-1	-	TRBV3-1	CASSRTSEPYNEQFF	TGTGCCAGCAGCCGGACTAGCGAGCCATACAATGAGCAGTTCTTC
-	TRBJ2-1	-	TRBV3-1	CASSLGRHNNEQFF	TGTGCCAGCAGCCTCGGACGGCACAACAATGAGCAGTTCTTC